The table lists the clone carrying this T cell receptor (beta chain) with a few counts. Its target is not known. This sample is part of a study of response to subunit inactivated influenza vaccine. The study, taken as a whole, reports: New T cells are recruited in small numbers by each seasonal influenza vaccination, according to the authors' suggestion.

TCRdb re-called the RT-PCR reads with MiXCR, one entry per CDR3 protein. Of 800,000 or so distinct CDR3 sequences detected, roughly 20% appear once; the ten largest clones hold roughly 10%. The germline gives CDR1 SQVTM, CDR2 ANQGSEA. V lost 6 bases and J lost 0, with 9 bases in between. The length of the CDR3 is 14 residues. The source is a man aged 50-60 years who received an inactivated influenza vaccine. The rearrangement links TRBV29-1 to TRBJ2-6, with a weak D call TRBD2 (6 bases). This specimen consisted of PBMCs from blood, obtained more than 4 days after vaccination. CDR3 DNA sequence: TGCAGCGTGTCGGGGGTCTCTGGGGCCAACGTCCTGACTTTC. Translated: CSVSGVSGANVLTF. Full variable domain (outside the CDR3, taken from reference TRBV29-1 and TRBJ2-6): SAVISQKPSRDICQRGTSLTIQCQVDSQVTMMFWYRQQPGQSLTLIATANQGSEATYESGFVIDKFPISRPNLTFSTLTVSNMSPEDSSIYLCSVSGVSGANVLTFGAGSRLTVL.